One and the same sample provided the 20 T cell receptor beta chains below, sequenced in a study of cytomegalovirus exposure and HLA in healthy donors. Amplification used 60 Vbeta primers and 13 Jbeta primers. Using immunoSEQ multiplex PCR, the repertoire was profiled, and TCRdb retains in-frame clones only, with some absent. The table shows some 180,000 clones, with around 80% occurring only once. Sequencing was done on a sample of PBMCs. Receptor source: a man aged 18 to 29 in good health and CMV-seronegative.

This clone was detected only a few times. The genes are TRBV7-9 and TRBJ1-6; tentatively, D is TRBD1 (5 bases). The V gene lost 1 base and the J gene lost 10 bases, with 14 bases spanning the gap. This CDR3 is 15 amino acids long. Germline CDR1 and CDR2: SEHNR and FQNEAQ (reference sequence). CDR3 sequence: CASSLVARVGSPLHF. For the CDR3, the DNA is TGTGCCAGCAGCTTAGTCGCCAGGGTCGGGTCACCCCTCCACTTT.

The chain recombines TRBV29-1 with TRBJ1-2; D call uncertain. CDR3 size: 12 residues. Trimming pared 3 bases from V and 4 bases from J, leaving 9 bases between. The V gene's germline CDR1 is SQVTM and CDR2 ANQGSEA. This CDR3 is CSVDNQIYGYTF. Here the CDR3 DNA reads TGCAGCGTTGATAACCAGATCTATGGCTACACCTTC.

This chain links TRBV11-3 with TRBJ2-7; 12 nucleotides match TRBD2. CDR1 is SGHNT and CDR2 is YENEEA in the germline V gene. J was trimmed by 2 bases and V by 5 bases; bases with no gene match: 16. The CDR3 loop spans 19 amino acids. CDR3 sequence: CASSESPGLAGLGTYEQYF. CDR3 DNA sequence: TGTGCCAGCAGCGAGAGCCCGGGACTAGCGGGTTTGGGAACCTACGAGCAGTACTTC.

DNA of the CDR3: TGTGCCAGCAGTCCTCGGACTAGCGGGTTCCCCTACGAGCAGTACTTC. This gives the protein CASSPRTSGFPYEQYF. The rearrangement links TRBV28 to TRBJ2-7; 11 bases align to TRBD2. This CDR3 is 16 amino acids long. Germline V CDR1 and CDR2: MDHEN, SYDVKM. After removal of 5 bases from V and 2 bases from J, the junction contained 8 bases not matched to a gene.

In its sample, this clone ranks as medium-sized. The rearrangement joins TRBV4-3 to TRBJ1-2; D gene unclear. The CDR3 covers 15 residues. The V gene's germline CDR1 is LGHNA and CDR2 YSLEER. Trimming removed 0 bases from V and 4 bases from J, with 12 bases in between. CDR3 nucleotides: TGCGCCAGCAGCCAAGAACTGGGCCTCTTCTATGGCTACACCTTC. Translating it yields CASSQELGLFYGYTF.

The table lists this clone with a count of one. This chain links TRBV20-1 with TRBJ2-1, with D unresolved. The CDR3 is made up of 9 amino acids. Trimming cost V 6 bases and J 8 bases, with 5 bases left between them. The germline V gene encodes CDR1 DFQATT and CDR2 SNEGSKA (reference sequence). The CDR3 is CSARDEQFF. The CDR3 coding sequence is TGCAGTGCCCGGGATGAGCAGTTCTTC.

The chain joins TRBV30 to TRBJ1-1, with D unclear. Germline lookup yields CDR1 GTSNPN and CDR2 SVGIG (reference sequence). The CDR3 is 13 residues long. The V end lost 0 bases, the J end lost 2 bases, and 7 bases lay between the germline ends. The CDR3 coding sequence is TGTGCCTGGAGTGTAACCAGAAACACTGAAGCTTTCTTT. Translating gives CAWSVTRNTEAFF.

This clone was recorded a few times. The chain links TRBV25-1 to TRBJ1-5; tentative D call: TRBD1 (5 bases). Germline V gene data show CDR1 as MGHDK and CDR2 as SYGVNS. V gave up 6 bases and J gave up 4 bases, with 13 bases separating them. The CDR3 consists of 14 residues. CDR3 DNA: TGTGCCAGCAGCCGGGGGGAGGGAAATCAGCCCCAGCATTTT. Encoded protein: CASSRGEGNQPQHF.

CDR3 residues: CASSDRSLSNQPQHF. The CDR3 region has the DNA TGTGCCAGCAGTGATAGGAGTCTTAGCAATCAGCCCCAGCATTTT. The V gene is TRBV2, the J gene TRBJ1-5; D unclear. Germline V gives CDR1 SNHLY, CDR2 FYNNEI. V lost 3 bases to trimming and J lost 0 bases, with 9 bases between them. CDR3 length: 15 residues.

The CDR3 DNA is TGTGCCTGGAGCGGGGTCAGCGGGGTCTATGGCTACACCTTC. Its translation is CAWSGVSGVYGYTF. The chain has TRBV30 and TRBJ1-2; D gene ambiguous. From germline, CDR1 is GTSNPN and CDR2 SVGIG (reference sequence). The length of the CDR3 is 14 residues. Trimming pared 3 bases from V and 4 bases from J, leaving 15 bases between.

The chain is built from TRBV7-8 and TRBJ1-5; a weak D match, TRBD1 (5 bases). In germline, CDR1 is SGHVS, CDR2 FQNEAQ. V was cut by 0 bases and J by 2 bases, with 11 bases left in between. The CDR3 sequence is 16 residues long. DNA of the CDR3: TGTGCCAGCAGCTTAGCGGGCAGGGCCGGCAATCAGCCCCAGCATTTT. This gives the protein CASSLAGRAGNQPQHF.

This clone showed up just a few times. The V gene is TRBV19, the J gene TRBJ2-5, with D possibly being TRBD2 (6 bases). The CDR3 loop spans 14 amino acids. Looked up from germline, CDR1 is LNHDA and CDR2 is SQIVND (reference sequence). Trimming pared 3 bases from V and 4 bases from J, leaving 12 bases between. As DNA, the CDR3 is TGTGCCAGTAGTATCTTTGGGGGGAGAGAGACCCAGTACTTC. It is translated as CASSIFGGRETQYF.

The CDR3 coding sequence is TGCGCCAGCAGCTTCCGGGACCCAGGGAGGGAGACCCAGTACTTC. It is translated as CASSFRDPGRETQYF. The V gene is TRBV5-1, the J gene TRBJ2-5, with D possibly TRBD2 on 6 matching bases. The CDR3 extends over 15 amino acids. Germline CDR1 is SGHRS and CDR2 is YFSETQ. Trimming cost V 2 bases and J 5 bases, with 16 bases left between them.

A single count supports this clone. The V gene is TRBV6-6, the J gene TRBJ1-4; D remains ambiguous. With 2 bases removed from V and 3 bases from J, the gap between germline ends came to 10 bases. The CDR3 contains 15 residues. Germline V lookup: CDR1 MNHNY, CDR2 SVGAGI (reference sequence). In DNA, the CDR3 is TGTGCCAGCAGTTACGATGGCGCGGCTAATGAAAAACTGTTTTTT. It encodes CASSYDGAANEKLFF.

This clone occurred once. This rearrangement joins TRBV9 to TRBJ2-1; 7 positions match TRBD2. The J segment lost 1 base and the V segment lost 4 bases, leaving 17 bases of the junction unmatched. The CDR3 length is 19 residues. CDR1 and CDR2 from the germline V gene are SGDLS and YYNGEE. CDR3 coding DNA: TGTGCCAGCAGCCCCCGGGTCCCCTGGTTCGGGGGGTCCTACAATGAGCAGTTCTTC. Its translation: CASSPRVPWFGGSYNEQFF.

Here the CDR3 DNA reads TGTGCCAGCAGCCCCTCCGGGACAGGGAAAAAAGCTTTCTTT. Translation gives CASSPSGTGKKAFF. V is TRBV9 and J is TRBJ1-1, with 9 bases identical to TRBD1. Trimming took 4 bases from V and 9 from J; bases not matched to a gene: 10. The CDR3 runs 14 residues. Germline CDR1 SGDLS, CDR2 YYNGEE.

The chain has TRBV7-2 and TRBJ1-5; 8 positions agree with TRBD1. This CDR3 spans 16 amino acids. The V gene end was trimmed by 3 bases and the J gene end by 4 bases; junction bases not matched to a gene: 8. Germline CDR1 and CDR2: SGHTA and FQGNSA. The CDR3 spells CASSFLGQGGNQPQHF. CDR3 DNA: TGTGCCAGCAGCTTCCTAGGACAGGGAGGAAATCAGCCCCAGCATTTT.

This chain links TRBV19 with TRBJ2-2, with TRBD2 as a possible D gene (5 bases). The CDR3 has 18 amino acids. The germline gives CDR1 LNHDA, CDR2 SQIVND (reference sequence). Trimming left V 5 bases short and J 3 bases short, with 22 bases between. The CDR3, as DNA: TGTGCCAGTAGTTCATTTCGGAAGTTACTAGTCGACACCGGGGAGCTGTTTTTT. It encodes CASSSFRKLLVDTGELFF.

Only one count was recorded for this clone. V and J are TRBV19 and TRBJ1-5; no clear D gene. V lost 6 bases and J lost 2, with 11 bases in between. The CDR3 loop spans 14 amino acids. Germline CDR1 and CDR2: LNHDA and SQIVND (reference sequence). The CDR3 loop reads CASRPGGGNQPQHF. CDR3 in DNA: TGTGCCAGTAGGCCCGGCGGGGGCAATCAGCCCCAGCATTTT.

J is TRBJ2-7 and V is TRBV20-1, with 7 bases identical to TRBD1. The trim removed 5 bases at V and 13 bases at J, leaving 11 bases unmatched. The germline gives CDR1 DFQATT, CDR2 SNEGSKA (reference sequence). This CDR3 contains 11 residues. CDR3 coding DNA: TGCAGTGCTGGGCGCCCGGGACAGACATACTTC. Translated, it gives CSAGRPGQTYF.